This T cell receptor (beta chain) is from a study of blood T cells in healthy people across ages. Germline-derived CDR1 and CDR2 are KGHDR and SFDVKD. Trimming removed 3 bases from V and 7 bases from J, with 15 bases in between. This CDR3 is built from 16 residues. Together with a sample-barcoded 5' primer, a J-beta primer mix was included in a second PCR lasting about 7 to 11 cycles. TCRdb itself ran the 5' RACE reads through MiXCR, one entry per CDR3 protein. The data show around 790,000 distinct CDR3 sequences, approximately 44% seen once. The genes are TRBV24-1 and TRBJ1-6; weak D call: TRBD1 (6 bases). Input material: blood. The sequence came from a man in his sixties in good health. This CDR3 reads CATSDRTRDTNSPLHF. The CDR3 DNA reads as TGTGCCACCAGTGATCGGACCCGGGACACAAATTCACCCCTCCACTTT.